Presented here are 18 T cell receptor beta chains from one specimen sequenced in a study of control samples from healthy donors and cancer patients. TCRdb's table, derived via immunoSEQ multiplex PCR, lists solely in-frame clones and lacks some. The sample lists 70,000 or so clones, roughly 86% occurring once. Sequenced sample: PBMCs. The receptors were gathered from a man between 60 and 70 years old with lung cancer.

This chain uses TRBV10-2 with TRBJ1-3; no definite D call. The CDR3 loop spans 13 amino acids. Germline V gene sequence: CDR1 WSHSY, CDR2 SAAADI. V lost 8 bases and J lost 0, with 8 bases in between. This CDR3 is CASFSDSGNTIYF. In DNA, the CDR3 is TGCGCCAGCTTCAGCGACTCTGGAAACACCATATATTTT.

CDR3 sequence reads: CASSFSTLFGYTF. Written as DNA, the CDR3 is TGTGCCAGCAGTTTCTCGACACTTTTTGGCTACACCTTC. V gene TRBV6-6 combines with J gene TRBJ1-2; no firm D call. The CDR3 totals 13 residues. V was trimmed by 4 bases and J by 7 bases, leaving 13 bases between them. Germline CDR1 MNHNY, CDR2 SVGAGI (reference sequence).

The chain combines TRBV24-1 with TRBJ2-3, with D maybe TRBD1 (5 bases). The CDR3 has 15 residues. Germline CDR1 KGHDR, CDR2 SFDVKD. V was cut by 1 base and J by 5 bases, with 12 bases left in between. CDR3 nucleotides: TGTGCCACCAGTGATTTAGGGCAGGGTGGAGATACGCAGTATTTT. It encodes CATSDLGQGGDTQYF.

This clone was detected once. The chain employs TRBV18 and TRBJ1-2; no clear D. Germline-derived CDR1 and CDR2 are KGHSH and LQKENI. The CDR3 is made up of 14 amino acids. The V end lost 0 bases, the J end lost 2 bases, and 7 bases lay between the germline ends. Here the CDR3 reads CASSPPGNNYGYTF. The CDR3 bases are TGTGCCAGCTCACCACCTGGCAACAACTATGGCTACACCTTC.

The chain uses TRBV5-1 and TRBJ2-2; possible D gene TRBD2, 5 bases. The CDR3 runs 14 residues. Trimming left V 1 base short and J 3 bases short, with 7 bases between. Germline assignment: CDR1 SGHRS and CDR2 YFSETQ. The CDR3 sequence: CASSLFGDTGELFF. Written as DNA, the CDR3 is TGCGCCAGCAGCTTGTTCGGGGACACCGGGGAGCTGTTTTTT.

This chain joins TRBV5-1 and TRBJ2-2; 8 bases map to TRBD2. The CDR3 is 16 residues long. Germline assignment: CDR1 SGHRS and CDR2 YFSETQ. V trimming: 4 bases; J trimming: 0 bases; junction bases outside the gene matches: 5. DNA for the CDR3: TGCGCCAGCAGCGCTCTAGCGGGTGCGAACACCGGGGAGCTGTTTTTT. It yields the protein CASSALAGANTGELFF.

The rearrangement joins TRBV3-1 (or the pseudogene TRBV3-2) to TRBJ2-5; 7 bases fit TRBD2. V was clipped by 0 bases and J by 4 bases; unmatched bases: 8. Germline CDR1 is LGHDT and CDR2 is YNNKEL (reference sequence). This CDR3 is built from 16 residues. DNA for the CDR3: TGTGCCAGCAGCCAAGATCTTGCGGGAGACGGAGAGACCCAGTACTTC. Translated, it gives CASSQDLAGDGETQYF.

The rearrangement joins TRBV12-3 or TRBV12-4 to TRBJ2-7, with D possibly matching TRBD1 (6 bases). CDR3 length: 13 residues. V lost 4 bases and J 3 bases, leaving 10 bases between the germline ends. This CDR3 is CASSSGVDYEQYV. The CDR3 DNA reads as TGTGCCAGCAGTTCAGGGGTGGACTACGAGCAGTACGTC.

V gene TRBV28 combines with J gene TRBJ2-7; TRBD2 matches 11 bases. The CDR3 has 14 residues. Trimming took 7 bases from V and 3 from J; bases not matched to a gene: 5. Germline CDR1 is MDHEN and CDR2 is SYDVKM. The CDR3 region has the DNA TGTGCCAGCAATCTAGCGGGGGGCCTCTACGAGCAGTACTTC. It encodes CASNLAGGLYEQYF.

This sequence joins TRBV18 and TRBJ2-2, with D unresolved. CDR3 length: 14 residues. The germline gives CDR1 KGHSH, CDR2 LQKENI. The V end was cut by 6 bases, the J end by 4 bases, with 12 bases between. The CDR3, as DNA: TGTGCCAGCTCGTCCAGTCGAGGCACCGGGGAGCTGTTTTTT. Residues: CASSSSRGTGELFF.

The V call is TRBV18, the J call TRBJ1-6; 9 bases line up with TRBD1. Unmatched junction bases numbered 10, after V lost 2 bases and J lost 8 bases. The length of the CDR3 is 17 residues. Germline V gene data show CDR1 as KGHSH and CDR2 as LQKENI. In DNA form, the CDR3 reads TGTGCCAGCTCACCAACTATTACGGGACAGGGACATTCACCCCTCCACTTT. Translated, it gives CASSPTITGQGHSPLHF.

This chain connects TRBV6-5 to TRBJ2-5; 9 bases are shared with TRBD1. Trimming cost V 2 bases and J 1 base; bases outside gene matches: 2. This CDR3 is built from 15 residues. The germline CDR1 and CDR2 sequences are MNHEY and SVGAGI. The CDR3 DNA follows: TGTGCCAGCAGTTACAGGGACAGGGCCCAAGAGACCCAGTACTTC. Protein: CASSYRDRAQETQYF.

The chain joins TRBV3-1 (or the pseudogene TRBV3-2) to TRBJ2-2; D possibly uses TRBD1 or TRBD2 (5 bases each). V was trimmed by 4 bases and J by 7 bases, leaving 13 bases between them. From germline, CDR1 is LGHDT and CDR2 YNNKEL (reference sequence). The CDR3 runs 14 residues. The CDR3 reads CASSPRDQGGELFF. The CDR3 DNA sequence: TGTGCCAGCAGCCCCCGGGACCAAGGCGGGGAGCTGTTTTTT.

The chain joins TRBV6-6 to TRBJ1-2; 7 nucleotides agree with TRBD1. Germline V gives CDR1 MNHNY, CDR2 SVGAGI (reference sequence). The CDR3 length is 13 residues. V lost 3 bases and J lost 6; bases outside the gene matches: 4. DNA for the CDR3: TGTGCCAGCAGTTATACGGGGACAGATGGCTACACCTTC. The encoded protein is CASSYTGTDGYTF.

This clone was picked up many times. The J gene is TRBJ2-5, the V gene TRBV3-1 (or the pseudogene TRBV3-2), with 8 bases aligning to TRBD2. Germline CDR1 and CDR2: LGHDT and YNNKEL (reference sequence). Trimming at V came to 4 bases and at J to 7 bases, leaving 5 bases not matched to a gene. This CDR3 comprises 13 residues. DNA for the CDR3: TGTGCCAGCAGCCGTAGCGGGGAGGGGACCCAGTACTTC. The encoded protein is CASSRSGEGTQYF.

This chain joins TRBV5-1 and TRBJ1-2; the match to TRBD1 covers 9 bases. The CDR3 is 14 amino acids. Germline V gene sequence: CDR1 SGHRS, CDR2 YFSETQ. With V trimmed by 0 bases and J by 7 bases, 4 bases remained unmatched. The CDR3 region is CASSLGDRASGYTF. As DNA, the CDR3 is TGCGCCAGCAGCTTGGGGGACAGGGCGAGTGGCTACACCTTC.

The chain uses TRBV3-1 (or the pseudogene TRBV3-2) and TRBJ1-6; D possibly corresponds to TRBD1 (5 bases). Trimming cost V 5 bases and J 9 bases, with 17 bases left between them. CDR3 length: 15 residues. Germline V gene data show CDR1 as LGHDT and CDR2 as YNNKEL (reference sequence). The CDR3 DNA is TGTGCCAGCAGCTCCCAGGGTTCTGAGGGTTCACCCCTCCACTTT. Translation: CASSSQGSEGSPLHF.

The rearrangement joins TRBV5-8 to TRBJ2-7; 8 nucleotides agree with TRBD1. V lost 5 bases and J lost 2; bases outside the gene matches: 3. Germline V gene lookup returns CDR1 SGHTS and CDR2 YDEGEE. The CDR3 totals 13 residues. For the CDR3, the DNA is TGTGCCAGCAGAAGACAGGGGACCTACGAGCAGTACGTC. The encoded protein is CASRRQGTYEQYV.